The rows below give T cell receptor beta chains drawn from one sample of a study of blood T cell repertoires in COVID-19. Using immunoSEQ multiplex PCR, the repertoire was profiled, and TCRdb retains in-frame clones only, with some absent. The sample yields some 160,000 clones, around four fifths seen once. Input material: peripheral blood. Receptors were obtained from an elderly woman with COVID-19, enrolled during active disease. Both conserved end residues are part of each CDR3. A D gene is named only where the DNA matches it firmly.

j_call,d_call,v_call,cdr3_aa,cdr3_nt
TRBJ1-2,.,TRBV10-3,CAISERTAVYGYTF,TGTGCCATCAGTGAGAGGACAGCCGTCTATGGCTACACCTTC
TRBJ2-3,TRBD2,TRBV15,CATSTTSGGPISTDTQYF,TGTGCCACCAGCACTACTAGCGGGGGCCCCATCAGCACAGATACGCAGTATTTT
TRBJ1-1,.,TRBV6-1,CASSDRANTEAFF,TGTGCCAGCAGTGACAGGGCGAACACTGAAGCTTTCTTT
TRBJ2-1,TRBD2,TRBV2,CASTAGLAGVGEQFF,TGTGCCAGCACAGCCGGACTAGCGGGAGTGGGTGAGCAGTTCTTC
TRBJ1-1,.,TRBV3-1/TRBV3-2,CASSISSAGTEAFF,TGTGCCAGCAGCATAAGCAGCGCCGGGACTGAAGCTTTCTTT
TRBJ2-1,.,TRBV5-4,CASSLAYSYNEQFF,TGTGCCAGCAGTTTGGCGTATTCCTACAATGAGCAGTTCTTC
TRBJ2-3,TRBD2,TRBV29-1,CSVGSSGTPDTQYF,TGCAGCGTCGGGTCTAGCGGGACGCCAGATACGCAGTATTTT
TRBJ1-4,.,TRBV9,CASSVGGTNEKLFF,TGTGCCAGCAGCGTAGGAGGGACTAATGAAAAACTGTTTTTT
TRBJ1-1,.,TRBV3-1/TRBV3-2,CASSLGGGMNTEAFF,TGTGCCAGCAGCCTGGGCGGGGGAATGAACACTGAAGCTTTCTTT
TRBJ2-7,TRBD1,TRBV13,CASSLVQGARYEQYF,TGTGCCAGCAGCTTAGTACAGGGGGCCCGGTACGAGCAGTACTTC
TRBJ2-3,TRBD1,TRBV28,CASSPGGGQGGSDTQYF,TGTGCCAGCAGTCCCGGGGGAGGACAGGGGGGATCAGATACGCAGTATTTT
TRBJ2-1,.,TRBV7-6,CASSLDYGTYNEQFF,TGTGCCAGCAGCTTAGACTACGGAACCTACAATGAGCAGTTCTTC
TRBJ2-7,.,TRBV7-3,CASSLFYEQYF,TGTGCCAGCAGCCTATTCTACGAGCAGTACTTC
TRBJ1-4,TRBD1,TRBV18,CASSPPGQINEKLFF,TGTGCCAGCTCACCCCCGGGACAGATTAATGAAAAACTGTTTTTT
TRBJ2-5,TRBD2,TRBV7-8,CASSLTSGGGLETQYF,TGTGCCAGCAGCTTAACTAGCGGGGGTGGGTTGGAGACCCAGTACTTC